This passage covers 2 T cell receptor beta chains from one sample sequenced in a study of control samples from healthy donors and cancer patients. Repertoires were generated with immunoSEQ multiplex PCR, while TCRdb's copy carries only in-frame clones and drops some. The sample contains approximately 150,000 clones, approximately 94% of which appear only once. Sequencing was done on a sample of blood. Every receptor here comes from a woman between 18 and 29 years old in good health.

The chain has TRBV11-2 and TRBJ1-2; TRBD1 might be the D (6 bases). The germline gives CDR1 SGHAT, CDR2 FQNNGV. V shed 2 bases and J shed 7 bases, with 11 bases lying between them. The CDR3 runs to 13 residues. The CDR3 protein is CASSLWGAAGYTF. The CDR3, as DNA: TGTGCCAGCAGCTTATGGGGGGCAGCTGGCTACACCTTC.

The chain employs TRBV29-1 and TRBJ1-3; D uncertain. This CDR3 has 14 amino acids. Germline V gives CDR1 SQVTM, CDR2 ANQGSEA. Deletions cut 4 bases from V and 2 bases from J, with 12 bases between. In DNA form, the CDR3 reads TGCAGCGTTGCATCGGTTTTTCCTGGAAACACCATATATTTT. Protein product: CSVASVFPGNTIYF.